The 28 T cell receptor beta chains presented below share a single source sample, sequenced in a study of CD8 T cells in ankylosing spondylitis. General study findings and limits: The study identified a TCR beta motif of about eight highly homologous variants that appeared characteristic of ankylosing spondylitis blood.

These receptors' antigens are unknown. TCRdb called the 5' RACE reads again in MiXCR, with one record for every CDR3 protein. The top ten clones hold approximately 4% of a sample with 450,000 to 550,000 distinct CDR3 sequences, less than 6% of them seen once. The source material was blood, either unsorted or a sorted T cell fraction (not recorded which). The receptors were gathered from a male donor with ankylosing spondylitis.

This clonotype was found many times. The CDR3 bases are TGTGCCAGCAGCCCGGACAGGGTCGGTGAGCAGTTCTTC. It specifies CASSPDRVGEQFF. The gene calls are TRBV12-3 or TRBV12-4 and TRBJ2-1; 8 bases line up with TRBD1. This CDR3 is built from 13 residues. V dropped 6 bases and J dropped 9; count of bases not matched to a gene: 7.

This clonotype has ten or more counts. The rearrangement links TRBV12-3 or TRBV12-4 to TRBJ1-1; D is possibly TRBD1 (5 bases). This CDR3 comprises 13 residues. V lost 4 bases, J lost 5 bases, and 11 bases lay in between. Here the CDR3 reads CASSSGRYTEAFF. The CDR3 DNA reads as TGTGCCAGCAGTTCAGGGAGGTATACTGAAGCTTTCTTT.

Only a few counts were recorded for this clonotype. This CDR3 reads CASSYSTGVSYEQYF. The CDR3 bases are TGTGCCAGCAGTTACTCGACAGGGGTTTCCTACGAGCAGTACTTC. This sequence joins TRBV6-2 or TRBV6-3 and TRBJ2-7; the match to TRBD1 covers 8 bases. The CDR3 sequence is 15 residues long. The junction had 2 bases not matched to a gene; V was cut back by 0 bases and J by 1 base. CDR1 MNHEY and CDR2 SVGEGT come from the germline V gene.

This clonotype showed up many times. The J gene is TRBJ2-7, the V gene TRBV20-1; 7 nucleotides agree with TRBD1. The germline CDR1 and CDR2 sequences are DFQATT and SNEGSKA (reference sequence). The CDR3 is 14 residues long. V lost 6 bases, J lost 5 bases, and 13 bases stayed unmatched. This chain's CDR3 is CSALFSYRGHEQYF. The CDR3 DNA sequence: TGCAGTGCCCTTTTCTCCTACAGGGGCCACGAGCAGTACTTC.

This clonotype was seen ten or more times. V and J are TRBV20-1 and TRBJ2-7, with D maybe TRBD2 (7 bases). Trimming left V 8 bases short and J 2 bases short, with 16 bases between. The CDR3 contains 13 residues. Germline V lookup: CDR1 DFQATT, CDR2 SNEGSKA (reference sequence). CDR3 nucleotide sequence: TGCAGTTCTGGCGGGGGCCTGCCCTACGAGCAGTACTTC. Amino acid sequence: CSSGGGLPYEQYF.

In this sample, this clonotype turned up many times. V gene TRBV6-5 combines with J gene TRBJ2-5; maybe TRBD1 (6 bases). The V end lost 4 bases, the J end lost 4 bases, and 22 bases lay between the germline ends. The CDR3 has 17 residues. Germline loops: CDR1 MNHEY, CDR2 SVGAGI. CDR3 sequence: CASSWTVPLLRIETQYF. The CDR3 DNA is TGTGCCAGCAGTTGGACAGTCCCACTATTAAGGATAGAGACCCAGTACTTC.

This clonotype was counted ten times or more. The rearrangement uses TRBV6-2 or TRBV6-3 and TRBJ2-7; unclear D gene. The CDR3 has 14 amino acids. Looked up from germline, CDR1 is MNHEY and CDR2 is SVGEGT. V lost 2 bases, J lost 1 base, and 9 bases lay in between. The CDR3 reads CASSYGVNSYEQYF. The CDR3 DNA follows: TGTGCCAGCAGTTACGGAGTCAATTCCTACGAGCAGTACTTC.

There are many counts of this clonotype. The J gene is TRBJ2-7, the V gene TRBV27, with 10 nucleotides matching TRBD1. J lost 4 bases, V lost 6 bases, and 12 bases had no gene match. Germline V gene sequence: CDR1 MNHEY, CDR2 SMNVEV (reference sequence). The CDR3 is made up of 16 amino acids. The CDR3 DNA sequence: TGTGCCAGCAGACCGTCCGGGACAGGGGCTTCTTACGAGCAGTACTTC. This encodes CASRPSGTGASYEQYF.

A note on this clonotype: One end of the junction varies from germline; a read error may be responsible. The chain uses TRBV7-2 and TRBJ2-3, with no clear D. CDR1 and CDR2 (germline): SGHTA, FQGNSA. This CDR3 spans 13 amino acids. Here the CDR3 reads CASSLRAGDPQYF. The CDR3 DNA reads TGTGCCAGCAGCTTAAGGGCCGGAGATCCGCAGTATTTT. Supplemented by reference TRBV7-2 and TRBJ2-3, the full variable domain reads GAGVSQSPSNKVTEKGKDVELRCDPISGHTALYWYRQSLGQGLEFLIYFQGNSAPDKSGLPSDRFSAERTGGSVSTLTIQRTQQEDSAVYLCASSLRAGDPQYFGPGTRLTVL.

This clonotype was counted between two and nine times. This chain links TRBV15 with TRBJ2-5; 8 positions agree with TRBD1. V lost 6 bases to trimming and J lost 5 bases; unmatched junction nucleotides: 8. The CDR3 sequence is 14 residues long. The germline V gene encodes CDR1 LNHNV and CDR2 YYDKDF (reference sequence). CDR3 region: CATRGQGLGETQYF. CDR3 sequence (DNA): TGTGCCACCAGAGGACAGGGCCTCGGCGAGACCCAGTACTTC.

Many counts were recorded for this clonotype. The V gene is TRBV7-9, the J gene TRBJ1-2, with 8 positions matching TRBD1. The length of the CDR3 is 13 residues. Per germline, CDR1 SEHNR and CDR2 FQNEAQ (reference sequence). V trimming: 0 bases; J trimming: 6 bases; junction bases outside the gene matches: 0. The CDR3 DNA reads as TGTGCCAGCAGCTTAGCGGACAGGGATGGCTACACCTTC. This gives the protein CASSLADRDGYTF.

There are many counts of this clonotype. The genes are TRBV6-1 and TRBJ1-2; weak D call: TRBD1 (5 bases). V shed 6 bases and J shed 5 bases, with 13 bases lying between them. Germline V gene lookup returns CDR1 MNHNS and CDR2 SASEGT. There are 13 residues in the CDR3. The CDR3 region has the DNA TGTGCCAGCAGCCCCGAGGGGAGATATGGCTACACCTTC. Translation: CASSPEGRYGYTF.

Ten or more counts support this clonotype. The chain has TRBV6-1 and TRBJ1-5; D uncertain. Germline CDR1 and CDR2: MNHNS and SASEGT. Deletions cut 6 bases from V and 2 bases from J, with 11 bases between. This CDR3 is 14 amino acids long. CDR3 DNA: TGTGCCAGCAGCCGAGGATATGGCAATCAGCCCCAGCATTTT. Translation: CASSRGYGNQPQHF.

This clonotype was observed many times. The chain has TRBV5-1 and TRBJ2-7; 9 positions agree with TRBD2. The J segment lost 7 bases and the V segment lost 0 bases, leaving 8 bases of the junction unmatched. Germline V gene data show CDR1 as SGHRS and CDR2 as YFSETQ. CDR3 length equals 15 residues. Here the CDR3 reads CASSLEIAGAGEQYF. DNA for the CDR3: TGCGCCAGCAGCTTGGAGATAGCGGGAGCGGGGGAGCAGTACTTC. The entire variable domain, with the rest obtained from reference TRBV5-1 and TRBJ2-7, is as follows: KAGVTQTPRYLIKTRGQQVTLSCSPISGHRSVSWYQQTPGQGLQFLFEYFSETQRNKGNFPGRFSGRQFSNSRSEMNVSTLELGDSALYLCASSLEIAGAGEQYFGPGTRLTVT.

This clonotype was detected ten times or more. The chain links TRBV7-2 to TRBJ2-7; the match to TRBD2 covers 7 bases. The CDR3 is 15 amino acids. Germline values: CDR1 SGHTA, CDR2 FQGNSA. With 5 bases clipped from V and 2 bases from J, the junction kept 9 bases outside the gene matches. The CDR3 here is CASSLGRGLTYEQYF. Here the CDR3 DNA reads TGTGCCAGCAGCCTTGGGAGGGGCCTCACCTACGAGCAGTACTTC.

The chain combines TRBV5-6 with TRBJ1-4; D gene uncertain. This CDR3 is 14 amino acids long. Germline V gives CDR1 SGHDT, CDR2 YYEEEE. V shed 2 bases and J shed 7 bases, with 12 bases lying between them. The CDR3 here is CASSFETTGEKLFF. CDR3 DNA sequence: TGTGCCAGCAGCTTTGAGACGACCGGTGAAAAACTGTTTTTT.

This clonotype was observed at least ten times. The chain has TRBV7-2 and TRBJ1-6, with 7 bases lining up with TRBD1. The V gene's germline CDR1 is SGHTA and CDR2 FQGNSA. Losses at the gene ends were 5 bases for V and 7 bases for J; bases not matched to a gene: 8. This CDR3 region has 15 residues. Here the CDR3 DNA reads TGTGCCAGCAGCGGCAACCGGGACAGAAATTCACCCCTCCACTTT. The encoded protein is CASSGNRDRNSPLHF.

This clonotype was observed a single time. The chain uses TRBV7-2 and TRBJ2-2; no reliable D call. V shed 2 bases and J shed 6 bases, with 13 bases lying between them. CDR1 SGHTA and CDR2 FQGNSA come from the germline V gene. This CDR3 spans 15 amino acids. The CDR3 loop reads CASSLNPGPAGELFF. Here the CDR3 DNA reads TGTGCCAGCAGCTTAAACCCGGGCCCCGCCGGGGAGCTGTTTTTT.

This clonotype was observed many times. The chain links TRBV29-1 to TRBJ2-4, with TRBD1 matching 8 bases. CDR1 SQVTM and CDR2 ANQGSEA come from the germline V gene. The J segment lost 13 bases and the V segment lost 3 bases, leaving 11 bases of the junction unmatched. The CDR3 consists of 13 residues. The CDR3: CSVDQGAGSGQYF. The CDR3 DNA reads TGCAGCGTTGATCAGGGGGCGGGATCCGGGCAGTACTTC.

This clonotype appeared many times. The V call is TRBV5-5, the J call TRBJ1-1, with D possibly being TRBD1 (6 bases). The CDR3 covers 13 residues. Trimming took off 3 bases at V and 5 bases at J, with 11 bases between the two ends. Germline V CDR1 and CDR2: SGHKS, YYEKEE (reference sequence). Written as DNA, the CDR3 is TGTGCCAGCAGCTCCAGGGGTGGGACTGAAGCTTTCTTT. It specifies CASSSRGGTEAFF.

Ten or more counts support this clonotype. The chain joins TRBV20-1 to TRBJ1-1, with TRBD1 matching over 8 bases. CDR3 length: 16 amino acids. Germline V CDR1 and CDR2: DFQATT, SNEGSKA (reference sequence). V lost 1 base to trimming and J lost 2 bases; unmatched junction nucleotides: 9. The CDR3 region is CSARVYRGGINTEAFF. In nucleotides, the CDR3 is TGCAGTGCTAGAGTTTACAGGGGGGGTATAAACACTGAAGCTTTCTTT.

As for this clonotype: A read error may explain this, as a much larger clone is one base away. V is TRBV7-9 and J is TRBJ2-7, with 10 bases lining up with TRBD1. J gave up 4 bases and V 6 bases, and 6 bases lay outside the gene matches. In germline, CDR1 is SEHNR, CDR2 FQNEAQ (reference sequence). This CDR3 region has 14 residues. This CDR3 is CASRTGTGEYEQYF. CDR3 sequence (DNA): TGTGCCAGCAGAACCGGGACAGGGGAGTACGAGCAGTACTTC.

This clonotype has a count of ten or more. The genes are TRBV24-1 and TRBJ1-2; 7 bases are shared with TRBD1. The V gene's germline CDR1 is KGHDR and CDR2 SFDVKD. The CDR3 extends over 12 amino acids. V was pared by 7 bases and J by 3 bases, with 1 base of the junction left unmatched. The DNA of the CDR3 is TGTGCCACCAGCCAGGGGGACTATGGCTACACCTTC. It encodes CATSQGDYGYTF.

This clonotype was seen only a few times. The DNA of the CDR3 is TGTGCCAGCAGCTACCCACGCCCCAGAGTTATTACAGATACGCAGTATTTT. It is translated as CASSYPRPRVITDTQYF. The chain combines TRBV7-2 with TRBJ2-3; D remains ambiguous. V gave up 4 bases and J gave up 3 bases, with 20 bases separating them. This CDR3 is 17 amino acids long. The V gene's germline CDR1 is SGHTA and CDR2 FQGNSA.

This clonotype was seen ten or more times. The CDR3 DNA reads as TGCAGCGTTTCCGTCTTTTCGAGTCGCACAGATACGCAGTATTTT. Amino acids: CSVSVFSSRTDTQYF. J is TRBJ2-3 and V is TRBV29-1; no reliable D call. Germline assignment: CDR1 SQVTM and CDR2 ANQGSEA. The CDR3 has 15 amino acids. Trimming shortened V by 5 bases and J by 1 base, and 16 bases separated the two germline ends.

This clonotype was detected many times. The V call is TRBV20-1, the J call TRBJ1-2; 8 nucleotides line up with TRBD1. This CDR3 comprises 13 residues. The J segment lost 9 bases and the V segment lost 6 bases, leaving 12 bases of the junction unmatched. The germline CDR1 and CDR2 sequences are DFQATT and SNEGSKA (reference sequence). The CDR3 DNA is TGCAGTGCGGACAGGGTTCTGGCGGGGAGCTACACCTTC. Encoded protein: CSADRVLAGSYTF.

V is TRBV20-1 and J is TRBJ2-3; 7 bases map to TRBD2. This CDR3 comprises 13 residues. V shed 6 bases, J shed 1 base, and the junction held 4 bases outside the gene matches. Germline lookup yields CDR1 DFQATT and CDR2 SNEGSKA (reference sequence). CDR3 DNA sequence: TGCAGTGCGGGGAGGGACGGCACAGATACGCAGTATTTT. Protein sequence: CSAGRDGTDTQYF.

This clonotype was seen many times. The chain joins TRBV29-1 to TRBJ1-5, with D possibly TRBD1 on 5 matching bases. This CDR3 contains 13 residues. Germline lookup yields CDR1 SQVTM and CDR2 ANQGSEA. The germline V and J ends were trimmed by 4 bases and 2 bases, with 9 bases remaining between them. The CDR3 spells CSVGGDGNQPQHF. The CDR3 DNA reads TGCAGCGTTGGGGGGGACGGCAATCAGCCCCAGCATTTT. Filled out from reference TRBV29-1 and TRBJ1-5, the complete variable domain reads SAVISQKPSRDICQRGTSLTIQCQVDSQVTMMFWYRQQPGQSLTLIATANQGSEATYESGFVIDKFPISRPNLTFSTLTVSNMSPEDSSIYLCSVGGDGNQPQHFGDGTRLSIL.